This T cell receptor (beta chain) was sequenced during a study of T cell repertoires in cytomegalovirus infection. Looking at the study overall: Recently identified HLA-C-restricted CMV epitopes were among the peptides used. It was the public TCR beta signatures that indicated both CMV infection and matching HLA type.

The study, taken as a whole, reports: There were HLA-C-restricted CMV-specific TCR beta clonotypes dominating the ex vivo response. Using cumulative public TCR beta family frequency, the authors identified those who carried CMV together with the relevant HLA.

Via MiXCR, TCRdb re-called the reads, giving one row per CDR3 protein. The profile shows around 540,000 distinct CDR3 sequences, roughly 34% of them singletons. This clonotype turned up a few times. Its antigen is not known. Losses at the gene ends were 2 bases for V and 5 bases for J; bases not matched to a gene: 4. This CDR3 spans 14 amino acids. The germline gives CDR1 SGHRS, CDR2 YFSETQ. This receptor was obtained from a human donor in good health (CMV status not recorded). Some clones in this sample may be carry-over from other donors' samples. The sequences come from cultured PBMCs, collected from culture after CMV antigen stimulation. V gene TRBV5-1 combines with J gene TRBJ2-1; TRBD2 matches at 7 bases. The CDR3 loop reads CASSFPLADNEQFF. The DNA of the CDR3 is TGCGCCAGCAGCTTCCCCCTAGCGGACAATGAGCAGTTCTTC.